These 13 T cell receptor beta chains share one sample of origin, sequenced in a study of blood T cells in healthy people across ages. The authors ran a second PCR of roughly 6 to 12 cycles using a sample-barcoded 5' primer and a J-beta primer mix. TCRdb re-called the 5' RACE reads with MiXCR, one entry per CDR3 protein. Of about 1 million distinct CDR3 sequences in the sample, over 35% are singletons; the top ten hold approximately 19%. The material sequenced was blood. These receptors were collected from an older woman in good health.

This clonotype occurred a few times. J is TRBJ2-7 and V is TRBV5-1, with 10 bases lining up with TRBD2. This CDR3 comprises 14 residues. Trimming cost V 0 bases and J 6 bases; bases outside gene matches: 3. Germline V gene lookup returns CDR1 SGHRS and CDR2 YFSETQ. In DNA, the CDR3 is TGCGCCAGCAGCTTGGAGCTAGCGGGAGCCGAGCAGTACTTC. The encoded protein is CASSLELAGAEQYF.

This clonotype was found a few times. The chain joins TRBV20-1 to TRBJ2-5, with TRBD2 identical over 7 bases. This CDR3 is built from 18 residues. V lost 5 bases and J lost 5; bases outside the gene matches: 23. Germline CDR1 is DFQATT and CDR2 is SNEGSKA (reference sequence). For the CDR3, the DNA is TGCAGTGCTCCCCCCTTCGCGGGTGCACCTCGGGGGGTCGAGACCCAGTACTTC. Protein: CSAPPFAGAPRGVETQYF.

This clonotype was seen at least ten times. The chain has TRBV9 and TRBJ2-2; no clear D. V shed 0 bases and J shed 0 bases, with 9 bases lying between them. The CDR3 contains 16 residues. Germline CDR1 SGDLS, CDR2 YYNGEE. The CDR3 nucleotides are TGTGCCAGCAGCGTAGTTGTGGGCGCGAACACCGGGGAGCTGTTTTTT. It specifies CASSVVVGANTGELFF.

The sample holds a few counts of this clonotype. The V call is TRBV14, the J call TRBJ2-7; D not resolved. Germline CDR1 SGHDN, CDR2 FVKESK. There are 16 residues in the CDR3. V was pared by 0 bases and J by 2 bases, with 14 bases between. The DNA of the CDR3 is TGTGCCAGCAGCCAAGACGTAGTAGCAGATACCTACGAGCAGTACTTC. This encodes CASSQDVVADTYEQYF.

In the case of this clonotype: Compared with germline, one end of the junction differs, possibly owing to a read error. The chain has TRBV2 and TRBJ1-2; D possibly corresponds to TRBD1 (5 bases). Germline V CDR1 and CDR2: SNHLY, FYNNEI. The CDR3 extends over 15 amino acids. The CDR3 protein is CASSKALPGPRGYTF. CDR3 DNA sequence: TGTGCCAGCAGTAAAGCGCTTCCGGGGCCAAGAGGCTACACCTTC.

This clonotype has only a few counts. J is TRBJ2-4 and V is TRBV9; TRBD1 agrees at 10 bases. The germline V gene encodes CDR1 SGDLS and CDR2 YYNGEE. V was pared by 4 bases and J by 1 base, with 8 bases of the junction left unmatched. CDR3 length: 17 residues. CDR3 DNA: TGTGCCAGCAGCTCAGGGGGGGGACAGGGGGCCAAAAACATTCAGTACTTC. Protein sequence: CASSSGGGQGAKNIQYF.

This chain uses TRBV29-1 with TRBJ1-4, with D uncertain. In germline, CDR1 is SQVTM, CDR2 ANQGSEA. This CDR3 region has 15 residues. Between the trimmed V and J ends, which lost 0 bases and 0 bases, there was a span of 8 bases. CDR3 bases: TGCAGCGTTGAAGAAAGGGATTCAACTAATGAAAAACTGTTTTTT. This codes for CSVEERDSTNEKLFF.

The chain uses TRBV4-1 and TRBJ2-3, with 7 bases identical to TRBD2. The CDR3 runs to 15 residues. Trimming cost V 2 bases and J 3 bases; bases outside gene matches: 5. Germline CDR1 and CDR2: MGHRA and YSYEKL. CDR3 loop: CASSQMAGETDTQYF. The DNA of the CDR3 is TGCGCCAGCAGCCAAATGGCGGGAGAGACAGATACGCAGTATTTT.

The chain combines TRBV28 with TRBJ2-7; 9 nucleotides align to TRBD2. Germline loops: CDR1 MDHEN, CDR2 SYDVKM. J lost 6 bases, V lost 7 bases, and 7 bases had no gene match. This CDR3 has 13 residues. Here the CDR3 reads CASIRSGRSEQYF. CDR3 bases: TGTGCCAGCATTCGTAGCGGGAGAAGCGAGCAGTACTTC.

In its sample, this clonotype was seen a few times. A junction end diverges from the germline sequence, so it may reflect a read error. This chain uses TRBV12-3 or TRBV12-4 with TRBJ2-7; maybe TRBD1 (5 bases). This CDR3 comprises 13 residues. This chain's CDR3 is CTSSEGVTYEQYF. The DNA for the CDR3 is TGTACCAGTTCGGAAGGGGTAACCTACGAGCAGTACTTC.

The sample holds a few counts of this clonotype. The rearrangement joins TRBV7-6 to TRBJ2-3; D gene unclear. Germline CDR1 SGHVS, CDR2 FNYEAQ. The CDR3 length is 13 residues. Trimming pared 5 bases from V and 3 bases from J, leaving 9 bases between. In nucleotides, the CDR3 is TGTGCCAGCAGCCCCACGGCAACAGATACGCAGTATTTT. Protein product: CASSPTATDTQYF. The variable domain in full, completed from reference TRBV7-6 and TRBJ2-3, reads GAGVSQSPRYKVTKRGQDVALRCDPISGHVSLYWYRQALGQGPEFLTYFNYEAQQDKSGLPNDRFSAERPEGSISTLTIQRTEQRDSAMYRCASSPTATDTQYFGPGTRLTVL.

The genes are TRBV7-9 and TRBJ2-5; the D is unclear. The J call may not be correct, given that the DNA end is closer to TRBJ2-7. Germline V gives CDR1 SEHNR, CDR2 FQNEAQ (reference sequence). CDR3 size: 13 residues. For the CDR3, the DNA is TGTGCCAGCAGCTTCCCCTTGGATGACGAGCAGTACTTC. Encoded protein: CASSFPLDDEQYF.

The chain uses TRBV25-1 and TRBJ1-1; TRBD1 agrees at 7 bases. Germline values: CDR1 MGHDK, CDR2 SYGVNS. The CDR3 consists of 15 residues. J gave up 1 base and V 5 bases, and 7 bases lay outside the gene matches. CDR3 sequence: CASSLRDSRNTEAFF. CDR3 DNA sequence: TGTGCCAGCAGTCTACGGGACAGCCGGAACACTGAAGCTTTCTTT.